Following are 8 T cell receptor beta chains from one sample sequenced in a study of T cell repertoires in cytomegalovirus infection. TCRdb ran MiXCR on the reads and lists one entry per CDR3 protein. The data show around 330,000 distinct CDR3 sequences, 15% to 20% seen once. Sequencing used PBMCs. The receptors were gathered from a human donor in good health (CMV status not recorded). Some clones in this sample may be carry-over from other donors' samples.

The chain links TRBV2 to TRBJ2-3; TRBD2 matches at 12 bases. This CDR3 has 16 residues. Germline V gene sequence: CDR1 SNHLY, CDR2 FYNNEI. Losses at the gene ends were 6 bases for V and 5 bases for J; bases not matched to a gene: 9. CDR3 amino acids: CASSPGLAGYIDTQYF. DNA of the CDR3: TGTGCCAGCAGCCCAGGACTAGCGGGGTACATAGATACGCAGTATTTT.

The CDR3 DNA reads TGTGCCAGCAGTTTAAGGGTTAATTCACCCCTCCACTTT. Amino acid sequence: CASSLRVNSPLHF. The genes are TRBV28 and TRBJ1-6; D gene unclear. V lost 2 bases, J lost 6 bases, and 5 bases lay in between. Per germline, CDR1 MDHEN and CDR2 SYDVKM. This CDR3 has 13 residues.

The rearrangement joins TRBV20-1 to TRBJ2-3; possible D gene TRBD2, 6 bases. Trimming took off 6 bases at V and 5 bases at J, with 15 bases between the two ends. The V gene's germline CDR1 is DFQATT and CDR2 SNEGSKA (reference sequence). The CDR3 covers 13 residues. The CDR3 protein is CSALWDSRDTQYF. In DNA, the CDR3 is TGCAGTGCCCTATGGGACTCGCGAGATACGCAGTATTTT.

In its sample, this clonotype was seen many times. The CDR3, as DNA: TGTGCCAGCAGCTCCCGGGGACAAGGCGGCTACACCTTC. Protein sequence: CASSSRGQGGYTF. The chain is built from TRBV7-2 and TRBJ1-2; the D gene is possibly TRBD1 (6 bases). The CDR3 totals 13 residues. Germline assignment: CDR1 SGHTA and CDR2 FQGNSA. V gave up 4 bases and J gave up 8 bases, with 14 bases separating them.

This clonotype was seen ten or more times. V is TRBV7-2 and J is TRBJ2-5, with D uncertain. CDR3 length equals 13 residues. Germline assignment: CDR1 SGHTA and CDR2 FQGNSA. Trimming removed 3 bases from V and 4 bases from J, with 9 bases in between. CDR3 region: CASSFDVGETQYF. CDR3 DNA: TGTGCCAGCAGCTTCGACGTCGGAGAGACCCAGTACTTC.

This clonotype was counted at least ten times. J is TRBJ2-2 and V is TRBV7-2; D may be TRBD2 (5 bases). The CDR3 sequence is 13 residues long. V gave up 6 bases and J gave up 6 bases, with 11 bases separating them. Looked up from germline, CDR1 is SGHTA and CDR2 is FQGNSA. The CDR3 protein is CASREGPPGELFF. CDR3 DNA sequence: TGTGCCAGCAGAGAGGGTCCCCCCGGGGAGCTGTTTTTT.

The chain joins TRBV6-8 to TRBJ2-2; D call uncertain. There are 13 residues in the CDR3. V lost 7 bases to trimming and J lost 4 bases, with 10 bases between them. Germline V gene data show CDR1 as MNHGY and CDR2 as SAAAGT. CDR3 region: CASTDPRTGELFF. CDR3 DNA sequence: TGTGCCAGCACCGACCCCCGCACCGGGGAGCTGTTTTTT.

This clonotype was observed many times. CDR3 sequence: CASSQVGTSNEKLFF. In DNA, the CDR3 is TGCGCCAGCAGCCAAGTGGGGACCTCTAATGAAAAACTGTTTTTT. The rearrangement links TRBV4-1 to TRBJ1-4, with D possibly being TRBD1 (5 bases). Germline CDR1 is MGHRA and CDR2 is YSYEKL. This CDR3 is 15 amino acids long. V lost 1 base and J 3 bases, leaving 9 bases between the germline ends.